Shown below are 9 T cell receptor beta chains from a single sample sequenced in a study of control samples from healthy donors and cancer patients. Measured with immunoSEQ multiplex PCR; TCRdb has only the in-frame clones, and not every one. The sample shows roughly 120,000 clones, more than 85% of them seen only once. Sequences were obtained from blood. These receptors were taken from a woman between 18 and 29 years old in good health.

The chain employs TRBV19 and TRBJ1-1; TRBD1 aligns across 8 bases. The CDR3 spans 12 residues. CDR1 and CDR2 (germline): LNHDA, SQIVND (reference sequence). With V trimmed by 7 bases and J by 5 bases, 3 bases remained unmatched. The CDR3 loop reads CASIRTGTEAFF. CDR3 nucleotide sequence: TGTGCCAGTATAAGGACAGGGACTGAAGCTTTCTTT.

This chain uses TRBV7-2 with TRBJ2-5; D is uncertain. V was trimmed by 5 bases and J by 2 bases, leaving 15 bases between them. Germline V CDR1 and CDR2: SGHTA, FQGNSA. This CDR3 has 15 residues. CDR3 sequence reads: CASSQDSHPQETQYF. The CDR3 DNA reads TGTGCCAGCAGCCAAGATTCCCACCCACAAGAGACCCAGTACTTC.

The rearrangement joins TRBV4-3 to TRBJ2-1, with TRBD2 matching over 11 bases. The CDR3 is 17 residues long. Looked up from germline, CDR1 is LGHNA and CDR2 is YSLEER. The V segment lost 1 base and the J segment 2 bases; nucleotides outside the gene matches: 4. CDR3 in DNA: TGCGCCAGCAGCCAAGGGTATAGCGGGGGGGCCTACAATGAGCAGTTCTTC. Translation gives CASSQGYSGGAYNEQFF.

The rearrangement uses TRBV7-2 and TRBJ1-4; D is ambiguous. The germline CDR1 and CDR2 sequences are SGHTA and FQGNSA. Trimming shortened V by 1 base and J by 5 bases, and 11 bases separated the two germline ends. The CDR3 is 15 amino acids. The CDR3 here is CASSLESQRNEKLFF. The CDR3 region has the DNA TGTGCCAGCAGCTTAGAGAGTCAGCGGAATGAAAAACTGTTTTTT.

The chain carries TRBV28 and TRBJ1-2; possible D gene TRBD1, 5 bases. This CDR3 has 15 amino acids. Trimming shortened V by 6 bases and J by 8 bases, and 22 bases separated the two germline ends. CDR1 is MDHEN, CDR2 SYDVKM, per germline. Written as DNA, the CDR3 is TGTGCCAGCAGCCAACCCAGGGCGGGGGTGTGGGGCTACACCTTC. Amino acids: CASSQPRAGVWGYTF.

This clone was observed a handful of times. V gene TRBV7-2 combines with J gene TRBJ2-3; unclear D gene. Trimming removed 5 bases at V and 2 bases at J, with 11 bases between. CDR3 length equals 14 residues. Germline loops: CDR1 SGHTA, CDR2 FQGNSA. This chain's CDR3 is CASSLVLLTDTQYF. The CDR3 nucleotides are TGTGCCAGCAGCCTAGTTCTCCTCACAGATACGCAGTATTTT.

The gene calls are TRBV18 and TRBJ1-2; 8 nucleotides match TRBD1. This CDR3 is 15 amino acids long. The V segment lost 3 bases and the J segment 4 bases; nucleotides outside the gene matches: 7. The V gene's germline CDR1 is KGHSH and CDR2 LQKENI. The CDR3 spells CASSPRLDRGYGYTF. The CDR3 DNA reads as TGTGCCAGCTCACCGCGACTCGACAGGGGCTATGGCTACACCTTC. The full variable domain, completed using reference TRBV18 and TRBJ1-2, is NAGVMQNPRHLVRRRGQEARLRCSPMKGHSHVYWYRQLPEEGLKFMVYLQKENIIDESGMPKERFSAEFPKEGPSILRIQQVVRGDSAAYFCASSPRLDRGYGYTFGSGTRLTVV.

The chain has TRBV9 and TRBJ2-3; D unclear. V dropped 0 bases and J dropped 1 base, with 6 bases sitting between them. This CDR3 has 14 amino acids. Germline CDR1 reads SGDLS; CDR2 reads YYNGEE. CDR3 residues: CASSVGSRTDTQYF. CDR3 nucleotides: TGTGCCAGCAGCGTAGGGAGTCGCACAGATACGCAGTATTTT.

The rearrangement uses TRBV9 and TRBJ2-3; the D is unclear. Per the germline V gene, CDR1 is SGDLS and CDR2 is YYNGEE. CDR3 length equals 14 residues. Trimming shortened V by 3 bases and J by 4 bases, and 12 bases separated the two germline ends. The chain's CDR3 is CASSARVVPDTQYF. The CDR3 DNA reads TGTGCCAGCAGCGCCCGGGTAGTCCCAGATACGCAGTATTTT.